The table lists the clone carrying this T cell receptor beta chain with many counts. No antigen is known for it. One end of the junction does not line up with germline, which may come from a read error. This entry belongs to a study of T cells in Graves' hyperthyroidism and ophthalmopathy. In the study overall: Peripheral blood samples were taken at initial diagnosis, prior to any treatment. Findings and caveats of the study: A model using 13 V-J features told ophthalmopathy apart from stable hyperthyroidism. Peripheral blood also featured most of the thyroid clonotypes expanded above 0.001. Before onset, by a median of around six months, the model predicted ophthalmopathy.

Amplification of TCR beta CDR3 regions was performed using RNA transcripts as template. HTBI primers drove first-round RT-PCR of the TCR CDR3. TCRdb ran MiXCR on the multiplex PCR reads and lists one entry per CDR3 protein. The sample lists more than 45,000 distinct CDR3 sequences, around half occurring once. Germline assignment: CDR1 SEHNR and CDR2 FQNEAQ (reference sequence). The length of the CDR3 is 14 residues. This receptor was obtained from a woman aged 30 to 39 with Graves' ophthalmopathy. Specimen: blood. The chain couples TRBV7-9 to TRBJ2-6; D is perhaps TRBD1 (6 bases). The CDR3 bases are TGTACCAGCAGCCAAGGGACAGGGGCCAACGTCCTGACTTTC. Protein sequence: CTSSQGTGANVLTF.